The 13 T cell receptor beta chains given below trace back to one sample, sequenced in a study of blood T cell repertoires in COVID-19. TCRdb's table, derived via immunoSEQ multiplex PCR, lists solely in-frame clones and lacks some. The sample shows about 120,000 clones, about 83% of them seen only once. The sample comprised peripheral blood. The source is a man older than 75 with active or convalescent COVID-19.

V and J are TRBV5-4 and TRBJ2-5; TRBD2 might be the D (6 bases). V was trimmed by 4 bases and J by 0 bases, leaving 13 bases between them. The length of the CDR3 is 15 residues. Germline V gene lookup returns CDR1 SGHNT and CDR2 YYREEE (reference sequence). The CDR3 sequence: CASSLFSGDQETQYF. The CDR3 nucleotides are TGTGCCAGCAGCCTATTTTCGGGGGACCAAGAGACCCAGTACTTC.

This rearrangement joins TRBV5-4 to TRBJ2-2; 8 bases align to TRBD1. Germline-derived CDR1 and CDR2 are SGHNT and YYREEE (reference sequence). This CDR3 has 15 amino acids. The ends lost 4 bases at V and 2 bases at J; junction bases unmatched: 4. The CDR3 bases are TGTGCCAGCAGCCGGACAGGGCCTAACACCGGGGAGCTGTTTTTT. Translated: CASSRTGPNTGELFF.

A single count supports this clone. The chain recombines TRBV24-1 with TRBJ1-1; weak D call: TRBD1 (5 bases). Trimming stripped 7 bases from V and 1 base from J, with 15 bases between. The CDR3 is 15 residues long. Germline V lookup: CDR1 KGHDR, CDR2 SFDVKD. This chain's CDR3 is CATSHVGGGNTEAFF. CDR3 DNA: TGTGCCACCAGCCATGTCGGGGGGGGGAACACTGAAGCTTTCTTT.

This chain uses TRBV11-2 with TRBJ2-2; TRBD2 is a possible D gene (5 bases). The CDR3 is 15 amino acids. Between the trimmed V and J ends, which lost 4 bases and 3 bases, there was a span of 12 bases. The germline V gene has CDR1 SGHAT and CDR2 FQNNGV. The DNA of the CDR3 is TGTGCCAGCAGCTACCGGACTGGGGACACCGGGGAGCTGTTTTTT. This translates into CASSYRTGDTGELFF.

The chain carries TRBV28 and TRBJ1-5; no clear D gene. There are 15 residues in the CDR3. Germline V gene lookup returns CDR1 MDHEN and CDR2 SYDVKM. The V end lost 3 bases, the J end lost 1 base, and 10 bases lay between the germline ends. The chain's CDR3 is CASSFSGSSNQPQHF. DNA for the CDR3: TGTGCCAGCAGTTTCTCCGGGTCCAGCAATCAGCCCCAGCATTTT.

This clone appeared once. The chain employs TRBV28 and TRBJ1-2; unclear D gene. Trimming left V 7 bases short and J 6 bases short, with 18 bases between. There are 14 residues in the CDR3. Per germline, CDR1 MDHEN and CDR2 SYDVKM. The CDR3 region has the DNA TGTGCCAGCACGGAACCCCCTCGGAGCAATGGCTACACCTTC. Its protein is CASTEPPRSNGYTF.

The V gene is TRBV5-6, the J gene TRBJ1-3; 11 bases are shared with TRBD1. CDR3 length: 18 amino acids. Trimming cost V 0 bases and J 4 bases; bases outside gene matches: 9. The V gene's germline CDR1 is SGHDT and CDR2 YYEEEE. The CDR3 protein is CASSLVYFGQGAGNTIYF. CDR3 sequence (DNA): TGTGCCAGCAGCTTGGTATATTTTGGACAGGGGGCAGGAAACACCATATATTTT.

V gene TRBV9 combines with J gene TRBJ2-1; TRBD2 matches 14 bases. This CDR3 is 16 amino acids long. From germline, CDR1 is SGDLS and CDR2 YYNGEE. V lost 3 bases and J lost 4; bases outside the gene matches: 3. The DNA for the CDR3 is TGTGCCAGCAGCGCTAGACTAGCGGGGGGGTACAATGAGCAGTTCTTC. As protein: CASSARLAGGYNEQFF.

The chain employs TRBV7-9 and TRBJ1-3, with D uncertain. The CDR3 runs to 12 residues. Trimming stripped 4 bases from V and 6 bases from J, with 7 bases between. Germline V lookup: CDR1 SEHNR, CDR2 FQNEAQ (reference sequence). CDR3 bases: TGTGCCAGCAGCTCCTATGAAAACACCATATATTTT. Its translation: CASSSYENTIYF.

The V call is TRBV2, the J call TRBJ2-5; D possibly corresponds to TRBD2 (6 bases). CDR3 length: 14 amino acids. V lost 8 bases and J lost 1, with 14 bases in between. Germline loops: CDR1 SNHLY, CDR2 FYNNEI. This CDR3 is CASSAGRLQETQYF. In nucleotides, the CDR3 is TGTGCCAGCTCCGCGGGGAGACTCCAAGAGACCCAGTACTTC.

This chain links TRBV6-4 with TRBJ2-1, with D unclear. The CDR3 is made up of 13 amino acids. Trimming removed 5 bases at V and 4 bases at J, with 9 bases between. Germline-derived CDR1 and CDR2 are MRHNA and SNTAGT. CDR3 protein: CASSPEEYNEQFF. The CDR3 DNA follows: TGTGCCAGCAGTCCCGAGGAGTACAATGAGCAGTTCTTC.

The chain combines TRBV7-2 with TRBJ2-7; TRBD1 agrees at 10 bases. CDR1 is SGHTA, CDR2 FQGNSA, per germline. The ends lost 5 bases at V and 2 bases at J; junction bases unmatched: 6. This CDR3 region has 15 residues. CDR3 in DNA: TGTGCCAGCAGCGCCGGGACAGGGGTAACCTACGAGCAGTACTTC. Its protein is CASSAGTGVTYEQYF.

This clone was counted once. V usage is TRBV27 and J usage is TRBJ2-7; TRBD2 is a possible D gene (6 bases). Trimming removed 2 bases at V and 3 bases at J, with 8 bases between. The CDR3 is 13 residues long. The germline V gene encodes CDR1 MNHEY and CDR2 SMNVEV (reference sequence). For the CDR3, the DNA is TGTGCCAGCAGTTTAGGGGGGTTCTACGAGCAGTACTTC. Its protein product is CASSLGGFYEQYF.